Below, one T cell receptor (beta chain) is given with its context. Its antigen is unidentified. V was shortened by 0 bases and J by 4 bases, with 9 bases between the two germline ends. Germline V gives CDR1 MGHRA, CDR2 YSYEKL. The CDR3 is 14 residues long. This sample is drawn from a study of cytomegalovirus exposure and HLA in healthy donors. The study, taken as a whole, reports: Reports credit the classifier with highly specific, highly sensitive diagnosis of cytomegalovirus status.

Both 60 Vbeta primers and 13 Jbeta primers went into the PCR. TCRdb's table, derived via immunoSEQ multiplex PCR, lists solely in-frame clones and lacks some. The repertoire table contains tens of thousands of clones. The origin of this receptor is a man younger than 40 in good health and CMV-seronegative. The chain has TRBV4-1 and TRBJ1-2; D gene unclear. The sample consisted of PBMCs. This CDR3 reads CASSQEARAYGYTF. The CDR3 region has the DNA TGCGCCAGCAGCCAAGAGGCGAGGGCCTATGGCTACACCTTC.